A selection of T cell receptor beta chains follows, all from one sample in a study of blood T cell repertoires in COVID-19. The method was immunoSEQ multiplex PCR; TCRdb's version includes in-frame clones alone and lacks a portion of them. Of roughly 310,000 clones listed, roughly 90% were seen once; the top ten hold roughly 4%. The sequencing input was peripheral blood. These receptors all come from a woman in her forties or fifties with active or convalescent COVID-19. Each CDR3 is given with its conserved first and last residue. Fields, in order: CDR3 length, clone size, D gene, J gene, V gene, CDR3 protein, CDR3 DNA. The D gene is left open where the match is weak. Only part of the rows carry a size: once, few, many, or a class if the clone is expanded.

13,-,TRBD1,TRBJ1-4,TRBV2,CASAGQTNEKLFF,TGTGCCAGTGCGGGACAGACAAATGAAAAACTGTTTTTT
17,-,TRBD2,TRBJ2-1,TRBV7-2,CASSSFQLAGVRFEQFF,TGTGCCAGCAGCTCCTTCCAACTAGCGGGAGTGCGGTTTGAGCAGTTCTTC
15,-,TRBD1,TRBJ2-7,TRBV19,CASSIRDRGRSEQYF,TGTGCCAGTAGTATCCGGGACAGGGGGCGCTCCGAGCAGTACTTC
13,-,-,TRBJ2-2,TRBV25-1,CASSELRAGELFF,TGTGCCAGCAGTGAACTTAGAGCCGGGGAGCTGTTTTTT
14,-,-,TRBJ2-7,TRBV28,CASSLQAGVYEQYF,TGTGCCAGCAGTTTGCAGGCAGGGGTCTACGAGCAGTACTTC
13,-,-,TRBJ2-5,TRBV6-2/TRBV6-3,CASSPSYAETQYF,TGTGCCAGCAGTCCCTCGTACGCGGAGACCCAGTACTTC
14,once,-,TRBJ2-7,TRBV29-1,CSATRSTSSYEQYF,TGCAGCGCCACACGCTCGACTAGCTCCTACGAGCAGTACTTC
16,-,TRBD2,TRBJ2-3,TRBV28,CASSTSGRILTDTQYF,TGTGCCAGCAGTACTAGCGGGAGGATCCTCACAGATACGCAGTATTTT
13,-,-,TRBJ2-7,TRBV19,CASSIVWASEQYF,TGTGCCAGTAGTATAGTTTGGGCGTCCGAGCAGTACTTC
17,-,-,TRBJ2-1,TRBV15,CATASRTTRRSYNEQFF,TGTGCCACCGCCTCGCGGACTACTCGCCGCTCCTACAATGAGCAGTTCTTC
20,-,-,TRBJ1-1,TRBV4-1,CASSRGFRRSGGGRWTEAFF,TGCGCCAGCAGCCGCGGCTTCAGAAGATCCGGGGGGGGCAGGTGGACTGAAGCTTTCTTT
14,-,TRBD1,TRBJ1-1,TRBV13,CASSHTGENTEAFF,TGTGCCAGCAGCCATACAGGGGAGAACACTGAAGCTTTCTTT
15,-,-,TRBJ1-5,TRBV6-5,CASSRTGTPGQPQHF,TGTGCCAGCAGTCGTACAGGGACCCCGGGGCAGCCCCAGCATTTT
15,-,-,TRBJ1-3,TRBV15,CATSGYLASGNTIYF,TGTGCCACCAGCGGCTACTTAGCCTCTGGAAACACCATATATTTT
16,-,-,TRBJ1-2,TRBV19,CASNGRGSGANYGYTF,TGTGCCAGTAACGGGAGGGGCTCAGGCGCTAACTATGGCTACACCTTC
12,-,-,TRBJ1-2,TRBV28,CATRDINYGYTF,TGTGCCACCCGGGACATTAACTATGGCTACACCTTC
14,once,-,TRBJ2-1,TRBV18,CASSPIRVSDEQFF,TGTGCCAGCTCACCAATCAGGGTTTCGGATGAGCAGTTCTTC
14,-,TRBD1,TRBJ1-2,TRBV7-9,CASSLTGLDYGYTF,TGTGCCAGCAGCTTGACAGGGCTGGACTATGGCTACACCTTC
14,once,-,TRBJ2-1,TRBV18,CASSTSLGDNEQFF,TGTGCCAGCTCAACGAGTTTAGGGGACAATGAGCAGTTCTTC
14,-,TRBD1,TRBJ2-7,TRBV27,CASSSPGQFYEQYF,TGTGCCAGCAGTTCCCCGGGACAGTTCTACGAGCAGTACTTC
14,-,TRBD2,TRBJ2-1,TRBV30,CAGFLAGTYNEQFF,TGTGCCGGTTTCCTAGCGGGAACCTACAATGAGCAGTTCTTC
15,-,TRBD1,TRBJ1-1,TRBV4-1,CASSPRGTANTEAFF,TGCGCCAGCAGCCCGAGGGGGACAGCCAACACTGAAGCTTTCTTT
11,-,-,TRBJ2-7,TRBV28,CASSESYEQYF,TGTGCCAGCAGTGAGTCCTACGAGCAGTACTTC
18,-,TRBD1,TRBJ2-2,TRBV12-5,CASGFPRDRYVNTGELFF,TGTGCTAGTGGTTTCCCTCGGGACAGATACGTTAACACCGGGGAGCTGTTTTTT
16,-,-,TRBJ2-7,TRBV6-1,CASSEVASPRSYEQYF,TGTGCCAGCAGTGAAGTTGCTAGCCCGAGGTCCTACGAGCAGTACTTC
12,-,-,TRBJ2-3,TRBV7-9,CASGLLTDTQYF,TGTGCCAGTGGACTGCTCACAGATACGCAGTATTTT
15,-,-,TRBJ1-1,TRBV11-2,CASSSGQRMNTEAFF,TGTGCCAGCAGCTCCGGACAGCGCATGAACACTGAAGCTTTCTTT
16,once,-,TRBJ2-7,TRBV4-2,CASSQGYGRGTYEQYF,TGTGCCAGCAGCCAAGGGTACGGGAGAGGGACCTACGAGCAGTACTTC
15,-,-,TRBJ2-1,TRBV7-3,CASSLGHPSYNEQFF,TGTGCCAGCAGCTTAGGGCATCCCTCCTACAATGAGCAGTTCTTC
15,-,TRBD1,TRBJ2-1,TRBV4-1,CASSQDRGSYNEQFF,TGCGCCAGCAGCCAGGACAGGGGGTCCTACAATGAGCAGTTCTTC
18,-,TRBD1,TRBJ2-3,TRBV7-2,CASKSQGAALNFITTQYF,TGTGCCAGCAAATCACAGGGGGCAGCTCTTAACTTCATTACTACGCAGTATTTT
16,-,-,TRBJ2-3,TRBV30,CAWSEIQVPGTDTQYF,TGTGCCTGGAGTGAGATACAGGTACCCGGGACAGATACGCAGTATTTT
15,-,-,TRBJ2-3,TRBV27,CASSPRGLSTGTQYF,TGTGCCAGCAGTCCTAGGGGACTCTCCACGGGGACGCAGTATTTT
17,-,-,TRBJ2-6,TRBV4-2,CASSQSAAASGANVLTF,TGTGCCAGCAGCCAATCGGCAGCGGCCTCTGGGGCCAACGTCCTGACTTTC
16,once,TRBD1,TRBJ1-1,TRBV7-6,CASSLGGTGRNTEAFF,TGTGCCAGCAGCTTAGGGGGGACAGGGAGGAACACTGAAGCTTTCTTT
16,-,TRBD2,TRBJ2-7,TRBV18,CASSPLPLAGSYEQYF,TGTGCCAGCTCACCCCTACCCTTAGCGGGTTCCTACGAGCAGTACTTC
14,-,TRBD2,TRBJ2-2,TRBV30,CAWSPSGGTGELFF,TGTGCCTGGAGTCCTAGCGGGGGCACCGGGGAGCTGTTTTTT
15,-,-,TRBJ2-2,TRBV6-4,CASRRSGQGSGELFF,TGTGCCAGCCGCCGTTCTGGGCAGGGGTCCGGGGAGCTGTTTTTT
14,-,TRBD2,TRBJ2-1,TRBV30,CASQAGGPYNEQFF,TGTGCCTCCCAGGCGGGGGGCCCCTACAATGAGCAGTTCTTC
15,-,-,TRBJ2-3,TRBV18,CASSPGLLEADTQYF,TGTGCCAGCTCACCGGGACTTCTGGAGGCAGATACGCAGTATTTT
15,-,-,TRBJ1-1,TRBV25-1,CASSERVGVGTEAFF,TGTGCCAGCAGTGAACGTGTGGGAGTGGGCACTGAAGCTTTCTTT
15,once,-,TRBJ1-1,TRBV21-1,CASNLPGQGGSGAFF,TGTGCCAGCAACCTACCGGGACAGGGAGGGAGCGGAGCTTTCTTT
14,-,TRBD2,TRBJ2-7,TRBV9,CASSVSLAGYEQYF,TGTGCCAGCAGCGTGAGCTTAGCGGGATACGAGCAGTACTTC
12,-,-,TRBJ1-1,TRBV29-1,CSVAQGNTEAFF,TGCAGCGTTGCTCAGGGCAACACTGAAGCTTTCTTT
12,-,-,TRBJ1-2,TRBV30,CAWSETHRGYTF,TGTGCCTGGAGTGAGACACATCGGGGCTACACCTTC
10,-,TRBD2,TRBJ2-1,TRBV29-1,CSVWGGEQFF,TGCAGCGTTTGGGGGGGTGAGCAGTTCTTC
13,-,-,TRBJ1-2,TRBV5-4,CASSLRGTYGYTF,TGTGCCAGCAGCTTGAGGGGGACCTATGGCTACACCTTC
14,-,TRBD1,TRBJ2-1,TRBV7-2,CASTNPPPGQGKVF,TGTGCCAGCACTAATCCCCCCCCGGGACAGGGTAAGGTCTTC
15,-,TRBD1,TRBJ1-2,TRBV18,CASSPGQGANYGYTF,TGTGCCAGCTCACCCGGACAGGGGGCAAACTATGGCTACACCTTC
15,-,-,TRBJ1-1,TRBV2,CASSEAAGFVNEAFF,TGTGCCAGCAGTGAAGCGGCAGGGTTCGTGAATGAAGCTTTCTTT
15,-,TRBD2,TRBJ2-5,TRBV6-6,CASSSSGRGQETQYF,TGTGCCAGCAGTAGTAGCGGGAGAGGGCAAGAGACCCAGTACTTC
13,-,-,TRBJ1-1,TRBV14,CASSQATVLEAFF,TGTGCCAGCAGCCAAGCAACGGTCCTTGAAGCTTTCTTT
14,-,-,TRBJ1-6,TRBV7-3,CASSSGTIDSPLHF,TGTGCCAGCAGCTCCGGGACAATTGATTCACCCCTCCACTTT
13,-,-,TRBJ1-1,TRBV6-5,CATQGIPNTEAFF,TGTGCCACACAGGGAATACCGAACACTGAAGCTTTCTTT
15,-,TRBD1,TRBJ2-2,TRBV28,CASSRRDSNTGELFF,TGTGCCAGCAGTCGCCGGGACAGTAACACCGGGGAGCTGTTTTTT
16,-,-,TRBJ2-5,TRBV2,CASSETMATSQETQYF,TGTGCCAGCAGTGAAACGATGGCGACTAGTCAAGAGACCCAGTACTTC
14,-,TRBD1,TRBJ2-3,TRBV24-1,CATSDSTGPDTQYF,TGTGCCACCAGTGATTCGACAGGGCCAGATACGCAGTATTTT
12,-,-,TRBJ1-2,TRBV19,CATTGTSYGYTF,TGTGCCACTACAGGGACCTCCTATGGCTACACCTTC
18,-,TRBD1,TRBJ1-5,TRBV15,CATRKGQEASYSNQPQHF,TGTGCCACCCGAAAAGGACAGGAAGCATCATATAGCAATCAGCCCCAGCATTTT
17,-,-,TRBJ1-3,TRBV9,CASSVFEGAVSGNTIYF,TGTGCCAGCAGCGTATTTGAGGGAGCCGTCTCTGGAAACACCATATATTTT